This T cell receptor beta chain emerged from a study of blood T cell repertoires in COVID-19 (dated by TCRdb to about 2020). Regarding the research as a whole: Samples from collaborators originated in the United States, Italy and Spain and spanned both the acute and convalescent phases of COVID-19. The dataset comprised deeply sampled blood TCRbeta repertoires from subjects exposed to, actively infected with, or recovered from COVID-19. The samples were drawn from two sources: the first 160 participants of the ongoing ImmuneRACE study, and about 1,300 subjects contributed by 6 global collaborators. The material from the prospective study consisted of cDNA or gDNA derived from T cells, B-cell-depleted T cells, or PBMCs. Sample metadata almost always included a de-identified subject ID, COVID-19 status, age in years and sex. The repertoires were released in a freely available public database meant as a resource for research on the immune response to SARS-CoV-2. Where HLA class I and class II types were available, the types were taken from metadata supplied by the sample provider, not from assay-based typing.

The germline V gene specifies SGHTA as CDR1 and FQGTGA as CDR2. The CDR3 numbers 14 residues from cysteine through phenylalanine. The entry retains the CDR3 DNA only, 42 bases that are in frame from base 1. Trimming at the junction amounts to 2 bases on V and 4 bases on J, and the germline ends lie 6 bases apart. TCRbeta CDR3 regions were amplified from genomic DNA by means of the immunoSEQ Assay, a bias-controlled multiplex PCR. The original pipeline was this. The number of nucleated cells in each sample was estimated by amplification of reference gene primers within the assay. Sequence reads were collapsed and filtered to measure the absolute abundance of every unique TCRbeta CDR3 rearrangement. Productive Simpson clonality was computed per sample as the square root of Simpson's diversity index over productive rearrangements. The table comes from immuneACCESS by way of TCRdb, which keeps in-frame sequences with V and J called. Part of the clones is missing from these tables; in studies checked, under half for an unresolved V gene and the rest for unknown reasons. That table supplies the V and J calls and clone size; D and trimming were determined from the DNA. For this sample there are about 440,000 clones; about 90% appear just once. The leading ten clones occupy about 0.6% of the sample.

Note on this clone: Its cognate antigen has yet to be identified. No clone much larger than this one lies a single base away; base qualities are absent.

Paper-wide results and their limitations: The amount of clinical and demographic metadata varied by source and participant and was provided uncurated.

Enrolling through a virtual design, the prospective study's participants ranged in age from roughly 18 to 90 years and lived across 20 to 30 United States geographic areas. Cohort assignment in the prospective study relied on participant-reported clinical history from a screening survey and a study questionnaire. Recovered participants in ImmuneRACE Cohort 3 were defined by two consecutive negative NP/OP PCR tests, clearance by a healthcare professional, or resolution of symptoms. Mobile phlebotomists in the prospective study collected whole blood, serum and a nasopharyngeal or oropharyngeal swab from every participant. Over a roughly 2-month period, participants in the prospective study had the option of providing additional blood draws and questionnaires. Blood samples from the prospective study were shipped frozen or at room temperature prior to DNA extraction.

The clonotype comes from a man aged 18 to 29 who had recovered from COVID-19. The sequenced material came from PBMCs or T cells enriched from blood (not recorded which). The rearranged chain carries TRBV7-3 and TRBJ1-6; the D gene is possibly TRBD1, with 6 bases matching. The CDR3 reads as follows: CASSLQGYNSPLHF. The sequenced DNA: TGTGCCAGCAGCTTACAGGGGTATAATTCACCCCTCCACTTT.